The present entry profiles one TCR beta chain with its context. This entry comes from a study of shared T cell receptors in the human thymus. Generated by immunoSEQ multiplex PCR, the TCRdb table keeps only in-frame clones and is missing some. Of hundreds of thousands of clones listed, around nine tenths are singletons. There are 15 residues in the CDR3. Germline lookup yields CDR1 SNHLY and CDR2 FYNNEI. Trimming cost V 5 bases and J 2 bases; bases outside gene matches: 9. The sample also formed part of further work on human thymus T cells. That paper notes: The source of the thymus tissue was resections taken during corrective heart surgery.

The TCR sequence derives from a boy younger than two with a congenital heart defect. The V and J genes are TRBV2 and TRBJ2-7; TRBD1 agrees at 7 bases. The sequenced material came from thymocytes. DNA of the CDR3: TGTGCCAGCAGTCCCGACAGGGCTAACCCCTACGAGCAGTACTTC. Its translation is CASSPDRANPYEQYF.